This entry features one T cell receptor beta chain sequence. The antigen is not known. Only in-frame clones appear in the TCRdb table, and some are missing; sequencing was by immunoSEQ multiplex PCR. Counted here are about 210,000 clones, about 94% occurring once; the ten biggest clones make up around 1.7%. This sample was taken from a study of T cell responses to AZD1222 COVID-19 vaccine. Trimming shortened V by 1 base and J by 1 base, and 11 bases separated the two germline ends. The CDR3 consists of 15 residues. Per the germline V gene, CDR1 is GTSNPN and CDR2 is SVGIG (reference sequence). Overall study results and limits: Spike-spanning, vaccine-associated CD4 TCRs were dominant at 160-218 and 743-854. Spike-specific TCR breadth rose after two AZD1222 doses, and depth rose as well. Repertoire sampling was restricted to post-peak T cell response timepoints.

Sequencing used peripheral blood, obtained 28 days after the second dose of the MenACWY control vaccine. This chain links TRBV30 with TRBJ1-3; tentative D call: TRBD1 (5 bases). The receptor comes from an adult who received the MenACWY meningococcal vaccine as a control. The CDR3 DNA reads as TGTGCCTGGAGTGAGGGGAGATGGTCTGGAAACACCATATATTTT. This translates into CAWSEGRWSGNTIYF.